This T cell receptor (beta chain) came from a study of PD-1 blockade in classical Hodgkin lymphoma. TCRdb keeps only in-frame clones here, not all; method: immunoSEQ multiplex PCR. Of some 30,000 clones listed, about 76% are singletons. The germline V gene has CDR1 LNHDA and CDR2 SQIVND (reference sequence). The CDR3 has 15 residues. V was clipped by 0 bases and J by 3 bases, with 9 bases between them. Every one of the patients relapsed after autologous stem cell transplantation (brentuximab vedotin exposure was variable). This receptor was taken from a human donor with classical Hodgkin lymphoma. The sequencing used peripheral blood mononuclear cells (PBMCs), collected before the second cycle of nivolumab. This chain uses TRBV19 with TRBJ1-3; no clear D gene. CDR3 coding DNA: TGTGCCAGTAGTATAGACAAGTTAATTGGAAACACCATATATTTT. Translating it yields CASSIDKLIGNTIYF. The whole variable domain, filled in from reference TRBV19 and TRBJ1-3, reads DGGITQSPKYLFRKEGQNVTLSCEQNLNHDAMYWYRQDPGQGLRLIYYSQIVNDFQKGDIAEGYSVSREKKESFPLTVTSAQKNPTAFYLCASSIDKLIGNTIYFGEGSWLTVV.